The 6 T cell receptor beta chains given below trace back to one sample, sequenced in a study of CD8 T cells in Susac syndrome. Reverse transcription of roughly 0.45 to 1 ug RNA used random hexamers. One entry per CDR3 protein, called by TCRdb with MiXCR from the immunoSEQ multiplex PCR reads. The sample carries about 130,000 distinct CDR3 sequences, around 94% recorded once. Sequenced input: CD4+ T cells from PBMCs. These receptors came from a human donor in good health.

The chain joins TRBV12-5 to TRBJ2-2; 8 nucleotides agree with TRBD1. Germline CDR1 reads LGHNT; CDR2 reads FRNRAP. With 5 bases clipped from V and 7 bases from J, the junction kept 6 bases outside the gene matches. This CDR3 has 14 amino acids. CDR3: CASGIWTGFGELFF. The CDR3, as DNA: TGTGCTAGTGGTATATGGACAGGGTTCGGGGAGCTGTTTTTT.

The rearrangement uses TRBV5-1 and TRBJ2-7; 12 bases agree with TRBD1. With 4 bases clipped from V and 7 bases from J, the junction kept 12 bases outside the gene matches. Germline-derived CDR1 and CDR2 are SGHRS and YFSETQ. This CDR3 region has 16 residues. The CDR3 protein is CASSLGLGQGAWEQYF. In DNA form, the CDR3 reads TGCGCCAGCAGCCTTGGGCTGGGACAGGGGGCTTGGGAGCAGTACTTC.

V and J are TRBV29-1 and TRBJ2-5; 8 bases match TRBD1. The V gene's germline CDR1 is SQVTM and CDR2 ANQGSEA. CDR3 size: 15 residues. Germline trimming cut 1 base from V and 4 bases from J; bases unmatched to any gene: 8. The CDR3 protein is CSVEGVQGAGETQYF. As DNA, the CDR3 is TGCAGCGTTGAAGGGGTCCAGGGGGCTGGAGAGACCCAGTACTTC.

CDR3 DNA: TGTGCCAGCAGCCATAAGTTTCGGGAGGCCAAAAACATTCAGTACTTC. Amino acids: CASSHKFREAKNIQYF. The chain joins TRBV3-1 to TRBJ2-4, with TRBD2 as a possible D gene (6 bases). The germline V and J ends were trimmed by 3 bases and 1 base, with 13 bases remaining between them. Germline-derived CDR1 and CDR2 are LGHDT and YNNKEL (reference sequence). The CDR3 runs 16 residues.

The chain carries TRBV7-2 and TRBJ2-7; D might be TRBD2 (6 bases). V dropped 8 bases and J dropped 7 bases, with 12 bases sitting between them. CDR1 is SGHTA, CDR2 FQGNSA, per germline. The CDR3 is made up of 11 amino acids. CDR3 protein: CASAAAGEQYF. The CDR3 DNA reads as TGTGCCAGCGCGGCCGCGGGAGAGCAGTACTTC.

The chain is built from TRBV21-1 and TRBJ1-1. TRBV21-1 is annotated as a pseudogene. The CDR3 covers 17 residues. CDR3: CASSKEGRNQMNTEAFF. The CDR3 nucleotides read TGTGCCAGCAGCAAAGAGGGAAGGAATCAAATGAACACTGAAGCTTTCTTT.